This T cell receptor beta chain was observed in a study of CD8+CD57+ T cells in acquired aplastic anemia. Study results and limitations: Between patients and controls, 25 to 35 CD8+ CDR3 sequences were found in common. Patients and controls were not found to differ significantly in CD8+ Simpson's diversity.

This CDR3 contains 14 residues. V was pared by 1 base and J by 3 bases, with 9 bases between. Per the germline V gene, CDR1 is SEHNR and CDR2 is FQNEAQ (reference sequence). TCR beta VDJ and CDR3 profiles were obtained from a genomic DNA template. From the reads, TCRdb called clonotypes with MiXCR, one entry per CDR3 protein. The table has around 68,000 distinct CDR3 sequences, around half seen once. About this clonotype itself: What it binds is unknown.

The chain employs TRBV7-9 and TRBJ1-1; D gene unclear. The sequenced sample consisted of sorted CD4+, CD8+, or CD8+CD57+ T cells (not recorded which) from PBMCs. This sequence was found in a human donor in good health, serving as a control. The CDR3: CASSLDSAYTEAFF. The CDR3 nucleotides read TGTGCCAGCAGCTTAGACTCAGCTTACACTGAAGCTTTCTTT.